The present TCR beta chain was sequenced within a study of beta chain features in type 1 diabetes. Every sorted population was more than 95% pure. Overall study findings and caveats: Shorter templates might be favored by PCR, equally in patients and controls. Highly expressing activated T cells could be over-counted with a cDNA template.

The germline V gene encodes CDR1 LNHDA and CDR2 SQIVND (reference sequence). Trimming stripped 9 bases from V and 8 bases from J, with 23 bases between. CDR3 length equals 14 residues. This clone was counted between two and nine times. The antigen remains undetermined. The authors reverse transcribed all of the isolated RNA, so sequencing captured expressed TCRB transcripts. Generated by immunoSEQ multiplex PCR, the TCRdb table keeps only in-frame clones and is missing some. The sample yields roughly 380,000 clones, around a fifth seen once. This sequence joins TRBV19 and TRBJ2-7; tentative D call: TRBD1 (6 bases). The receptor was isolated from a woman aged 18-29 years in good health. Input material: naive CD4+ T cells from blood. The CDR3 region is CASRDRDRTHQQYF. The CDR3 nucleotides are TGTGCCAGCAGGGACCGAGACAGGACTCATCAGCAGTACTTC. The whole variable domain, remainder taken from reference TRBV19 and TRBJ2-7, is DGGITQSPKYLFRKEGQNVTLSCEQNLNHDAMYWYRQDPGQGLRLIYYSQIVNDFQKGDIAEGYSVSREKKESFPLTVTSAQKNPTAFYLCASRDRDRTHQQYFGPGTRLTVT.